The 5 T cell receptor beta chains presented below share a single source sample, sequenced in a study of PD-L1 blockade in urothelial cancer. Indicated time point: peripheral blood 6 weeks after treatment start. Assay: immunoSEQ multiplex PCR; the TCRdb copy retains only in-frame clones and omits some. The data show around 48,000 clones, approximately 83% seen once. The sequencing here drew on PBMCs, taken around atezolizumab (anti-PD-L1) treatment. These receptors were collected from a man aged 60-69 years with urothelial cancer.

V usage is TRBV19 and J usage is TRBJ1-1, with D hard to call. The germline V gene has CDR1 LNHDA and CDR2 SQIVND (reference sequence). Deletions cut 5 bases from V and 5 bases from J, with 21 bases between. The CDR3 is 16 residues long. The CDR3 protein is CASSVNRGRRGTEAFF. The DNA for the CDR3 is TGTGCCAGTAGTGTGAATCGAGGGCGGCGGGGTACTGAAGCTTTCTTT.

This clone was seen only once. The chain recombines TRBV12-5 with TRBJ1-2; D gene unclear. V was trimmed by 6 bases and J by 8 bases, leaving 10 bases between them. Germline V gene data show CDR1 as LGHNT and CDR2 as FRNRAP. CDR3 length: 11 residues. In DNA form, the CDR3 reads TGTGCTAGTGGAAACGACAAAGGCTACACCTTC. Its protein is CASGNDKGYTF.

This chain joins TRBV7-9 and TRBJ1-2; D is undetermined. This CDR3 contains 12 residues. Germline V gene data show CDR1 as SEHNR and CDR2 as FQNEAQ (reference sequence). The germline V and J ends were trimmed by 3 bases and 10 bases, with 12 bases remaining between them. CDR3 bases: TGTGCCAGCAGCTTCCCCAGCGGGGTCTACACCTTC. It yields the protein CASSFPSGVYTF.

The chain is built from TRBV5-8 and TRBJ2-5, with TRBD2 matching 10 bases. The CDR3 is made up of 16 amino acids. V lost 3 bases and J lost 5; bases outside the gene matches: 10. The V gene's germline CDR1 is SGHTS and CDR2 YDEGEE. The DNA for the CDR3 is TGTGCCAGCAGCTCCTTAGCGGGGGGACCTACGGAGACCCAGTACTTC. As protein: CASSSLAGGPTETQYF.

The chain joins TRBV19 to TRBJ1-1, with a tentative D call TRBD1 (6 bases). Germline V lookup: CDR1 LNHDA, CDR2 SQIVND (reference sequence). The germline V and J ends were trimmed by 5 bases and 5 bases, with 18 bases remaining between them. The CDR3 is made up of 15 amino acids. In nucleotides, the CDR3 is TGTGCCAGTAGTGCTCCGGGACACCTGGGGACTGAAGCTTTCTTT. Its translation: CASSAPGHLGTEAFF.